This T cell receptor beta chain was sequenced in a study of shared clonotypes between healthy human individuals. General study findings and limits: Clonotype sharing among donors, it was expected, would be affected by sequencing depth.

Per germline, CDR1 MNHNS and CDR2 SASEGT. This CDR3 comprises 16 residues. V lost 2 bases, J lost 0 bases, and 6 bases stayed unmatched. Profiled with immunoSEQ multiplex PCR; TCRdb holds only in-frame clones, not every one. The sample lists around 2,000,000 clones; approximately 95% were seen once. On this clone: Its antigen is currently unknown.

Naive CD8 cells were CD45RO-negative, positively selected for CCR7, excluding terminally differentiated effector memory CD45RA+ cells. Sequencing was performed on naive CD8+ T cells sorted from blood. The sequence was collected from a young man in good health. The rearrangement uses TRBV6-1 and TRBJ2-7, with 8 bases fitting TRBD1. In DNA form, the CDR3 reads TGTGCCAGCAGTGAACCCTGGACAGGGACCTCCTACGAGCAGTACTTC. Residues: CASSEPWTGTSYEQYF.